This TCR beta chain derives from a study of blood T cell repertoires in COVID-19. Study overall: Material from acute and convalescent COVID-19 was sourced from the United States, Italy and Spain. In each case, the material was cDNA or gDNA derived from T cells, B-cell-depleted T cells, or PBMCs.

As handled by the study authors: Reference gene primer amplification gave estimated nucleated cell counts. Method: immunoSEQ multiplex PCR; TCRdb's copy keeps in-frame clones and lacks some. That table gives V, J and clone size, and the DNA gave D and trimming. There are about 2,600 clones in the sample; 87% occur only once, and 15% to 20% lies in the top ten. This CDR3 contains 14 residues. The V gene end was trimmed by 5 bases and the J gene end by 4 bases; junction bases not matched to a gene: 6. Germline CDR1 is SGHVS and CDR2 is FQNEAQ. This clonotype was sampled from a man between 65 and 79 years old with active COVID-19. V usage is TRBV7-8 and J usage is TRBJ1-1; 8 bases line up with TRBD1. The source material was peripheral blood. This CDR3 is CASSLTGVGTEAFF. The CDR3 DNA follows: TGTGCCAGCAGCCTGACAGGGGTCGGCACTGAAGCTTTCTTT.